These 24 T cell receptor beta chains were sequenced from one sample in a study of technical replicates of blood from a handful of donors. Using immunoSEQ multiplex PCR, the repertoire was profiled, and TCRdb retains in-frame clones only, with some absent. The sample yields tens of thousands of clones, just under 90% seen once. Sequencing was carried out using PBMCs. The receptors were gathered from a human donor in good health. Some clones in this sample may be carry-over from other donors' samples.

V usage is TRBV19 and J usage is TRBJ2-7; 10 bases fit TRBD1. The CDR3 is 16 residues long. Unmatched junction bases numbered 10, after V lost 5 bases and J lost 3 bases. Germline lookup yields CDR1 LNHDA and CDR2 SQIVND (reference sequence). DNA for the CDR3: TGTGCCAGTAGTCCGGGCCCCGGGACAGGGGTCTACGAGCAGTACTTC. Residues: CASSPGPGTGVYEQYF.

This chain links TRBV5-1 with TRBJ1-1; 9 nucleotides align to TRBD1. Germline V CDR1 and CDR2: SGHRS, YFSETQ. The trim removed 4 bases at V and 3 bases at J, leaving 4 bases unmatched. This CDR3 is 14 amino acids long. DNA for the CDR3: TGCGCCAGCAGCCCATGGACAGGGGACACTGAAGCTTTCTTT. It yields the protein CASSPWTGDTEAFF.

This chain joins TRBV7-9 and TRBJ1-1, with D tentatively TRBD1 (6 bases). Trimming stripped 6 bases from V and 2 bases from J, with 16 bases between. Germline CDR1 reads SEHNR; CDR2 reads FQNEAQ (reference sequence). The CDR3 runs 15 residues. The CDR3 coding sequence is TGTGCCAGCAGTTCCGTGGGACAAGGAAACACTGAAGCTTTCTTT. Translation gives CASSSVGQGNTEAFF. Full variable domain (missing parts from reference TRBV7-9 and TRBJ1-1): DTGVSQNPRHKITKRGQNVTFRCDPISEHNRLYWYRQTLGQGPEFLTYFQNEAQLEKSRLLSDRFSAERPKGSFSTLEIQRTEQGDSAMYLCASSSVGQGNTEAFFGQGTRLTVV.

The chain is built from TRBV6-6 and TRBJ2-7, with D possibly being TRBD1 (5 bases). Germline V lookup: CDR1 MNHNY, CDR2 SVGAGI (reference sequence). The ends were cut back, 4 bases at V and 5 bases at J, with 12 bases in the middle. CDR3 length equals 13 residues. The CDR3 sequence is CASSLARVDEQYF. CDR3 nucleotide sequence: TGTGCCAGCAGTTTGGCCAGGGTGGACGAGCAGTACTTC.

The chain uses TRBV7-3 and TRBJ2-3, with 7 bases aligning to TRBD2. CDR3 length equals 18 residues. Germline-derived CDR1 and CDR2 are SGHTA and FQGTGA. V was pared by 1 base and J by 1 base, with 11 bases of the junction left unmatched. As DNA, the CDR3 is TGTGCCAGCAGCTTAAGACCCCCAGGCGCGGGGGGCACAGATACGCAGTATTTT. Its translation: CASSLRPPGAGGTDTQYF. The variable domain in full, with the rest retrieved from reference TRBV7-3 and TRBJ2-3, is GAGVSQTPSNKVTEKGKYVELRCDPISGHTALYWYRQSLGQGPEFLIYFQGTGAADDSGLPNDRFFAVRPEGSVSTLKIQRTERGDSAVYLCASSLRPPGAGGTDTQYFGPGTRLTVL.

The rearrangement links TRBV5-4 to TRBJ1-2; 10 bases fit TRBD1. J was trimmed by 7 bases and V by 4 bases; bases with no gene match: 13. Germline V lookup: CDR1 SGHNT, CDR2 YYREEE (reference sequence). The CDR3 covers 16 residues. The CDR3 nucleotides are TGTGCCAGCAGCAGGGGGGGGACAGGGGTAAGGGCTGGCTACACCTTC. Translated: CASSRGGTGVRAGYTF.

This chain joins TRBV7-2 and TRBJ2-7; 10 positions agree with TRBD2. The CDR3 length is 14 residues. The V gene's germline CDR1 is SGHTA and CDR2 FQGNSA. J was trimmed by 3 bases and V by 2 bases; bases with no gene match: 1. Here the CDR3 reads CASSLSSGSYEQYF. CDR3 sequence (DNA): TGTGCCAGCAGCTTATCTAGCGGGAGCTACGAGCAGTACTTC.

The chain uses TRBV18 and TRBJ1-2, with unresolved D. V lost 2 bases and J 1 base, leaving 8 bases between the germline ends. There are 14 residues in the CDR3. Per the germline V gene, CDR1 is KGHSH and CDR2 is LQKENI. The CDR3 nucleotides are TGTGCCAGCTCACCAGTACCGGGTAACTATGGCTACACCTTC. Translated, it gives CASSPVPGNYGYTF.

The genes are TRBV2 and TRBJ1-2; 8 bases agree with TRBD1. This CDR3 is 15 amino acids long. Germline CDR1 reads SNHLY; CDR2 reads FYNNEI. Trimming at V came to 3 bases and at J to 0 bases, leaving 3 bases not matched to a gene. The CDR3 reads CASSEDRAANYGYTF. As DNA, the CDR3 is TGTGCCAGCAGTGAGGACAGGGCAGCTAACTATGGCTACACCTTC.

For this clone: In this CDR3 the conserved last residue, phenylalanine or tryptophan, is missing, so a read error is likely. Because the CDR3's place on the DNA is in doubt, the DNA is left out and the CDR3 is given as listed by TCRdb. The genes are TRBV10-2 and TRBJ1-3; the D call TRBD1 from the table was never checked on the DNA. The CDR3 sequence runs 12 residues, both termini included. Per germline, CDR1 WSHSY and CDR2 SAAADI. CDR3 loop: CASSPPDRGPRT.

This clone showed up just once. This chain connects TRBV15 to TRBJ2-7; D not resolved. V was trimmed by 1 base and J by 2 bases, leaving 6 bases between them. The CDR3 length is 13 residues. Germline V gene lookup returns CDR1 LNHNV and CDR2 YYDKDF (reference sequence). Here the CDR3 DNA reads TGTGCCACCAGCAGAGCCCCTACCTACGAGCAGTACTTC. Translated: CATSRAPTYEQYF.

This clone occurred once. This chain connects TRBV2 to TRBJ2-7, with 10 bases lining up with TRBD2. This CDR3 region has 15 residues. V dropped 4 bases and J dropped 4; count of bases not matched to a gene: 7. CDR1 and CDR2 from the germline V gene are SNHLY and FYNNEI. The CDR3 region has the DNA TGTGCCAGCAGTGTGGTTACTAGCGGGGTTTACGAGCAGTACTTC. Residues: CASSVVTSGVYEQYF.

The chain carries TRBV28 and TRBJ1-2, with TRBD1 as a possible D gene (6 bases). Germline V gene sequence: CDR1 MDHEN, CDR2 SYDVKM. V was pared by 11 bases and J by 0 bases, with 7 bases between. The CDR3 contains 11 residues. The CDR3 loop reads CAGTTNYGYTF. The CDR3 DNA sequence: TGTGCCGGGACAACTAACTATGGCTACACCTTC.

The chain links TRBV4-1 to TRBJ1-5, with D tentatively TRBD1 (5 bases). This CDR3 region has 16 residues. V gave up 4 bases and J gave up 5 bases, with 18 bases separating them. Germline CDR1 MGHRA, CDR2 YSYEKL. Written as DNA, the CDR3 is TGCGCCAGCAGCCTCTCCCAGGGCGGTAGGGATCAGCCCCAGCATTTT. It codes for CASSLSQGGRDQPQHF.

This clone was observed a handful of times. The V and J genes are TRBV19 and TRBJ2-1; D gene unclear. Per germline, CDR1 LNHDA and CDR2 SQIVND (reference sequence). The ends were cut back, 3 bases at V and 1 base at J, with 13 bases in the middle. The CDR3 totals 16 residues. CDR3 sequence reads: CASSMGDRPSYNEQFF. The CDR3 DNA follows: TGTGCCAGTAGTATGGGCGATCGTCCTTCCTACAATGAGCAGTTCTTC.

This rearrangement joins TRBV6-5 to TRBJ2-7; 11 positions match TRBD1. CDR3 length equals 16 residues. CDR1 is MNHEY and CDR2 is SVGAGI in the germline V gene. Losses at the gene ends were 2 bases for V and 1 base for J; bases not matched to a gene: 4. The CDR3: CASSYPRDRGSYEQYF. CDR3 in DNA: TGTGCCAGCAGTTACCCCCGGGACAGGGGGTCCTACGAGCAGTACTTC.

This chain joins TRBV7-2 and TRBJ2-2, with 9 bases aligning to TRBD1. This CDR3 is 14 amino acids long. Germline trimming cut 4 bases from V and 6 bases from J; bases unmatched to any gene: 3. Germline lookup yields CDR1 SGHTA and CDR2 FQGNSA. The CDR3 sequence is CASSYRGQAGELFF. CDR3 coding DNA: TGTGCCAGCAGCTACAGGGGGCAGGCCGGGGAGCTGTTTTTT.

The chain carries TRBV19 and TRBJ2-7; D is possibly TRBD2 (5 bases). Germline assignment: CDR1 LNHDA and CDR2 SQIVND (reference sequence). The CDR3 contains 13 residues. The germline V and J ends were trimmed by 6 bases and 0 bases, with 9 bases remaining between them. The CDR3 DNA sequence: TGTGCCAGTAGGCCGGGAACCTCCTACGAGCAGTACTTC. It is translated as CASRPGTSYEQYF.

The gene calls are TRBV7-9 and TRBJ1-5, with 8 bases aligning to TRBD1. The CDR3 extends over 14 amino acids. Unmatched junction bases numbered 3, after V lost 5 bases and J lost 3 bases. Germline assignment: CDR1 SEHNR and CDR2 FQNEAQ (reference sequence). The CDR3: CASSRTGTNQPQHF. The CDR3 DNA is TGTGCCAGCAGCCGGACAGGGACCAATCAGCCCCAGCATTTT. Variable domain in full (rest from reference TRBV7-9 and TRBJ1-5): DTGVSQNPRHKITKRGQNVTFRCDPISEHNRLYWYRQTLGQGPEFLTYFQNEAQLEKSRLLSDRFSAERPKGSFSTLEIQRTEQGDSAMYLCASSRTGTNQPQHFGDGTRLSIL.

This chain links TRBV5-1 with TRBJ1-1; TRBD1 agrees at 8 bases. The trim removed 3 bases at V and 5 bases at J, leaving 6 bases unmatched. CDR3 length: 14 residues. Germline V CDR1 and CDR2: SGHRS, YFSETQ. The CDR3 region has the DNA TGCGCCAGCAGCTCACAGGGGGTCGGTACTGAAGCTTTCTTT. Its protein product is CASSSQGVGTEAFF.

The table lists this clone with a count of one. The genes are TRBV29-1 and TRBJ1-2; D not resolved. CDR1 is SQVTM and CDR2 is ANQGSEA in the germline V gene. The CDR3 extends over 13 amino acids. With 3 bases removed from V and 5 bases from J, the gap between germline ends came to 13 bases. The CDR3 here is CSVEPGTAYGYTF. CDR3 sequence (DNA): TGCAGCGTTGAGCCGGGAACAGCTTATGGCTACACCTTC.

Comment on this clone: Other DNA variants within this sample encode the same CDR3. The chain uses TRBV5-1 and TRBJ2-1, with 7 bases aligning to TRBD2. V trimming: 2 bases; J trimming: 4 bases; junction bases outside the gene matches: 3. Germline values: CDR1 SGHRS, CDR2 YFSETQ. The CDR3 covers 14 residues. CDR3 DNA: TGCGCCAGCAGCTTATCCGGGGGGTACAATGAGCAGTTCTTC. Its protein product is CASSLSGGYNEQFF.

The chain is built from TRBV11-1 and TRBJ1-1; TRBD1 matches at 9 bases. With 8 bases clipped from V and 4 bases from J, the junction kept 5 bases outside the gene matches. This CDR3 comprises 13 residues. Germline V gene lookup returns CDR1 SGHAT and CDR2 FQDESV (reference sequence). The CDR3 reads CASRRQGGTEAFF. The CDR3 DNA follows: TGTGCCAGCCGACGACAGGGGGGCACTGAAGCTTTCTTT.

This clone was picked up a small number of times. The rearrangement links TRBV29-1 to TRBJ2-5; D ambiguous. CDR3 length: 11 residues. Germline V gives CDR1 SQVTM, CDR2 ANQGSEA. V was trimmed by 2 bases and J by 2 bases, leaving 3 bases between them. CDR3 bases: TGCAGCGTTGAACAGCAAGAGACCCAGTACTTC. It specifies CSVEQQETQYF.